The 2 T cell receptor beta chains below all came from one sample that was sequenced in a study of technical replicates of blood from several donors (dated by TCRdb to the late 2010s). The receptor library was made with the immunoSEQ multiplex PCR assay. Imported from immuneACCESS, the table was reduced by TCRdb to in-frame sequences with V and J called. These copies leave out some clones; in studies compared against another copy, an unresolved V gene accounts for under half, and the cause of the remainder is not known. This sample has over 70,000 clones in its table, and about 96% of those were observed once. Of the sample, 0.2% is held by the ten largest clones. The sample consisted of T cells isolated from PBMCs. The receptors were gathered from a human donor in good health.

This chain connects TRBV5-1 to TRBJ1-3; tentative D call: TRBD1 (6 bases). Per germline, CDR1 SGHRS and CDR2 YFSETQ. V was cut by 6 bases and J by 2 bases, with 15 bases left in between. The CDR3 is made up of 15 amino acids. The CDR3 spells CASNPDPGAGNTIYF. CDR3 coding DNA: TGCGCCAGCAACCCTGACCCAGGGGCTGGAAACACCATATATTTT.

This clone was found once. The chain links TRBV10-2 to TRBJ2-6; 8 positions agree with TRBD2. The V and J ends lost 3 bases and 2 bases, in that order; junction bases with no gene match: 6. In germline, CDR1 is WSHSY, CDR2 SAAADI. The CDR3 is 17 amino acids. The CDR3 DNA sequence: TGCGCCAGCAGTGATTCCGGGGGGGCTCCTGGGGCCAACGTCCTGACTTTC. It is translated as CASSDSGGAPGANVLTF.